These 5 T cell receptor beta chains share one sample of origin, sequenced in a study of T cell repertoires in cytomegalovirus infection (dated by TCRdb to 2018 to 2020). For sequencing, an Illumina HiSeq 1500 was employed. TCRdb's own reprocessing of the public reads used fastp at Q25 and MiXCR and kept productive beta chains. Identical CDR3 protein sequences are pooled into one entry, listed with their most common genes and DNA. Present in this sample are nearly 450,000 distinct CDR3 sequences, roughly a third of which were seen just once. Around 13% of the sample lies in the top ten. The material sequenced was PBMCs. The source of these receptors is a human donor in good health (CMV status not recorded). Some clones in this sample may be carry-over from other donors' samples.

This clonotype was counted between two and nine times. The CDR3 protein is CASTLTDNYGYTF. The CDR3 DNA sequence: TGTGCCAGCACCTTGACGGATAACTATGGCTACACCTTC. V and J are TRBV25-1 and TRBJ1-2; D is unclear. Per the germline V gene, CDR1 is MGHDK and CDR2 is SYGVNS. The CDR3 is 13 amino acids. The ends were cut back, 7 bases at V and 1 base at J, with 10 bases in the middle.

The V gene is TRBV15, the J gene TRBJ2-1; 14 bases map to TRBD2. This CDR3 has 21 residues. Germline CDR1 is LNHNV and CDR2 is YYDKDF (reference sequence). The V and J ends lost 5 bases and 0 bases, in that order; junction bases with no gene match: 15. The CDR3 is CATSGGPGTSGGTSSYNEQFF. The CDR3 region has the DNA TGTGCCACCAGCGGGGGGCCCGGGACTAGCGGGGGTACGAGCTCCTACAATGAGCAGTTCTTC.

At least ten counts were recorded for this clonotype. The genes are TRBV7-2 and TRBJ2-1, with D hard to call. The V end lost 1 base, the J end lost 1 base, and 11 bases lay between the germline ends. This CDR3 has 16 residues. The germline CDR1 and CDR2 sequences are SGHTA and FQGNSA. The chain's CDR3 is CASSLGWAASYNEQFF. In DNA, the CDR3 is TGTGCCAGCAGCTTAGGTTGGGCAGCTTCCTACAATGAGCAGTTCTTC. Supplemented by reference TRBV7-2 and TRBJ2-1, the full variable domain reads GAGVSQSPSNKVTEKGKDVELRCDPISGHTALYWYRQSLGQGLEFLIYFQGNSAPDKSGLPSDRFSAERTGGSVSTLTIQRTQQEDSAVYLCASSLGWAASYNEQFFGPGTRLTVL.

In the case of this clonotype: A much bigger clone sits one base away, suggesting this may be a read error. Because the CDR3 is missing its conserved closing phenylalanine or tryptophan, this is likely a read error. The chain combines TRBV6-1 with TRBJ1-2, with a possible D match to TRBD1 (6 bases). Looked up from germline, CDR1 is MNHNS and CDR2 is SASEGT. V lost 5 bases to trimming and J lost 2 bases, with 12 bases between them. There are 14 residues in the CDR3. CDR3 amino acids: CASSQVQGNYGYTV. CDR3 DNA: TGTGCCAGCAGTCAGGTACAGGGAAACTATGGCTACACCGTC.

The chain recombines TRBV5-1 with TRBJ2-2; the D is unclear. Trimming cost V 6 bases and J 2 bases, with 11 bases left between them. The germline CDR1 and CDR2 sequences are SGHRS and YFSETQ. The CDR3 spans 14 residues. In DNA form, the CDR3 reads TGCGCCAGCAATCAGTGGAGAAACACCGGGGAGCTGTTTTTT. The encoded protein is CASNQWRNTGELFF.